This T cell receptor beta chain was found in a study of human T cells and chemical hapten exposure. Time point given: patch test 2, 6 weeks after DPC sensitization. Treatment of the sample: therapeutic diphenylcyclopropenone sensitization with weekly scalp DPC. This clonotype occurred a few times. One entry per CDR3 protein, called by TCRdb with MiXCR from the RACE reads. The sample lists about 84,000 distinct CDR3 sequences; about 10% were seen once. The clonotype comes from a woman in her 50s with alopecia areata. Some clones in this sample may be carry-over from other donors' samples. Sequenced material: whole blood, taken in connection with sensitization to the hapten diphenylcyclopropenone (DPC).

DNA of the CDR3: TGCAGCGTTGAAGACCCGACTAGCGGGAGGGGAAACGAGCAGTACTTC. Its protein is CSVEDPTSGRGNEQYF. The rearrangement uses TRBV29-1 and TRBJ2-7, with 14 bases lining up with TRBD2. Unmatched junction bases numbered 6, after V lost 0 bases and J lost 5 bases. The CDR3 totals 16 residues. The V gene's germline CDR1 is SQVTM and CDR2 ANQGSEA.